Reported below is one TCR beta chain. Using immunoSEQ multiplex PCR, the repertoire was profiled, and TCRdb retains in-frame clones only, with some absent. Here the sample spans under 20,000 clones, 65% to 85% being singletons. Dosing: nivolumab 3 mg/kg IV, weeks 1, 4, 7, 10, then every two weeks to week 26. CDR3 length equals 15 residues. The germline gives CDR1 MDHEN, CDR2 SYDVKM. J gave up 2 bases and V 7 bases, and 7 bases lay outside the gene matches. The sample comes from a study of ipilimumab plus nivolumab after autologous stem cell transplantation. Study information: A median of roughly 8 nivolumab and five or six ipilimumab doses were given. The DLBCL group included primary refractory and relapsed cases.

The receptor was isolated from a male donor with diffuse large B-cell lymphoma. The specimen was PBMCs, collected in a trial of ipilimumab plus nivolumab as post-transplant consolidation. The chain has TRBV28 and TRBJ2-3; TRBD2 aligns across 9 bases. CDR3 residues: CASIIGGGDTDTQYF. The CDR3 coding sequence is TGTGCCAGCATAATCGGCGGGGGGGACACAGATACGCAGTATTTT. Looking up the rest from reference TRBV28 and TRBJ2-3 gives the full variable domain: DVKVTQSSRYLVKRTGEKVFLECVQDMDHENMFWYRQDPGLGLRLIYFSYDVKMKEKGDIPEGYSVSREKKERFSLILESASTNQTSMYLCASIIGGGDTDTQYFGPGTRLTVL.